This TCR beta chain appears in the sequencing data of a study of cytomegalovirus exposure and HLA in healthy donors. Findings and limits, study-wide: The study designated 150 or so TCR beta chains cytomegalovirus-associated. Most sequenced TCRs were rare (though some public TCRs occurred in many donors). The TCR clusters that emerged in the first cohort tended, a later analysis found, to co-occur in the 120 or so validation repertoires.

This clone has just one count. Antigen specificity is unknown. Clones were sequenced by immunoSEQ multiplex PCR, and TCRdb holds only the in-frame ones, with some missing. In the table there are some 130,000 clones, about nine tenths of which are singletons. This TCR derives from a man aged 25 to 45 in good health and CMV-seronegative. Sample: PBMCs.

CDR3 bases: TGTGCCAGTAGTATAGCCCCGGGACAGTTTGAAGCTTTCTTT. It specifies CASSIAPGQFEAFF. This sequence joins TRBV19 and TRBJ1-1; 7 nucleotides align to TRBD1. From germline, CDR1 is LNHDA and CDR2 SQIVND (reference sequence). Germline trimming cut 1 base from V and 7 bases from J; bases unmatched to any gene: 6. The CDR3 sequence is 14 residues long.